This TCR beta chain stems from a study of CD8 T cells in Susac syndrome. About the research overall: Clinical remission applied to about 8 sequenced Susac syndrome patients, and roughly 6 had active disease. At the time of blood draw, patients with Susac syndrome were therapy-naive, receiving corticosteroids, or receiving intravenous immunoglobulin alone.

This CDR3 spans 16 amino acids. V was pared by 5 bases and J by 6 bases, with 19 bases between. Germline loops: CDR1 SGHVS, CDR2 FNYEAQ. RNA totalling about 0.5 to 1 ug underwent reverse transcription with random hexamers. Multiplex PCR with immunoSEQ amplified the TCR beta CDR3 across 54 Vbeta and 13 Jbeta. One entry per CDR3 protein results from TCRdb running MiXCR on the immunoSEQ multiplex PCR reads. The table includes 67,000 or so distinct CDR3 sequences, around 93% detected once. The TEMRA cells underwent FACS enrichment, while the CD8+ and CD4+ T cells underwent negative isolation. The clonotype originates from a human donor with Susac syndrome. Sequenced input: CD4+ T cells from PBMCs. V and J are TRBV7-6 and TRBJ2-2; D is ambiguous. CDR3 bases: TGTGCCAGCAGCCAAACCCAAGGGATCAAAGCCGGGGAGCTGTTTTTT. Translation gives CASSQTQGIKAGELFF.